These T cell receptor beta chains were read from a single sample in a study of blood T cell repertoires in COVID-19. Assay: immunoSEQ multiplex PCR; the TCRdb copy retains only in-frame clones and omits some. Seen here are around 72,000 clones, approximately 87% observed once, and the top ten hold about 18%. The sample taken for sequencing was peripheral blood. The source of these receptors is a woman older than 75 with acute or convalescent COVID-19. Both conserved end residues are part of each CDR3. The D gene is left open where the match is weak. The size entry is marked missing in some rows and otherwise reads once, few, many or a size class.

V gene: TRBV6-6; D gene: TRBD1; J gene: TRBJ1-4; clone size: .; CDR3 DNA: TGTGCCAGCAATATTCGGACAGGCGAGGAACTGTTTTTT; CDR3 protein: CASNIRTGEELFF
V gene: TRBV27; D gene: .; J gene: TRBJ1-1; clone size: .; CDR3 DNA: TGTGCCAGCAGTTTAAGGGGACTCGAGGGGGCTTTCTTT; CDR3 protein: CASSLRGLEGAFF
V gene: TRBV5-1; D gene: .; J gene: TRBJ1-1; clone size: once; CDR3 DNA: TGCGCCAGCAGCCCAAGACAGGCGAACACTGAAGCTTTCTTT; CDR3 protein: CASSPRQANTEAFF
V gene: TRBV18; D gene: TRBD1; J gene: TRBJ1-3; clone size: few; CDR3 DNA: TGTGCCAGCTCACCCGGACAGGGCTCTGGAAACACCATATATTTT; CDR3 protein: CASSPGQGSGNTIYF
V gene: TRBV7-8; D gene: TRBD1; J gene: TRBJ1-5; clone size: .; CDR3 DNA: TGTGCCAGCAGCCGGGACAGTATTCAGCCCCAGCATTTT; CDR3 protein: CASSRDSIQPQHF
V gene: TRBV9; D gene: TRBD2; J gene: TRBJ2-5; clone size: .; CDR3 DNA: TGTGCCAGCAGCGTGGGACTAGCGGAAGAGACCCAGTACTTC; CDR3 protein: CASSVGLAEETQYF
V gene: TRBV15; D gene: TRBD1; J gene: TRBJ1-2; clone size: .; CDR3 DNA: TGTGCCACCAGCAGAGGGGACAGCTCCAACTATGGCTACACCTTC; CDR3 protein: CATSRGDSSNYGYTF
V gene: TRBV11-2; D gene: .; J gene: TRBJ2-7; clone size: few; CDR3 DNA: TGTGCCAGCAGCTTAAGGCACCGGGACAACTCCTACGAGCAGTACTTC; CDR3 protein: CASSLRHRDNSYEQYF
V gene: TRBV11-1; D gene: TRBD2; J gene: TRBJ2-3; clone size: .; CDR3 DNA: TGTGCCAGCAGCCAACCTGGACTAGCCGATACGCAGTATTTT; CDR3 protein: CASSQPGLADTQYF
V gene: TRBV19; D gene: .; J gene: TRBJ2-2; clone size: .; CDR3 DNA: TGTGCCAGTAGTATACTCAGGGCCGGGGAGCTGTTTTTT; CDR3 protein: CASSILRAGELFF
V gene: TRBV6-5; D gene: .; J gene: TRBJ1-1; clone size: .; CDR3 DNA: TGTGCCAGCAGGACAACGACACTTGACACTGAAGCTTTCTTT; CDR3 protein: CASRTTTLDTEAFF
V gene: TRBV10-3; D gene: TRBD2; J gene: TRBJ2-1; clone size: .; CDR3 DNA: TGTGCCATCAGTGAGCCGAGACTAGCGGAGGCAAAGAATGAGCAGTTCTTC; CDR3 protein: CAISEPRLAEAKNEQFF
V gene: TRBV5-4; D gene: .; J gene: TRBJ1-4; clone size: .; CDR3 DNA: TGTGCCAGCAGCTCGGACAGTAGAAATGAAAAACTGTTTTTT; CDR3 protein: CASSSDSRNEKLFF
V gene: TRBV9; D gene: TRBD2; J gene: TRBJ2-3; clone size: .; CDR3 DNA: TGTGCCAGCACCACTAGCGGGAGACTTACAGATACGCAGTATTTT; CDR3 protein: CASTTSGRLTDTQYF
V gene: TRBV7-9; D gene: .; J gene: TRBJ2-1; clone size: .; CDR3 DNA: TGTGCCAGCAGACCCCGGGACTTCTCCTACAATGAGCAGTTCTTC; CDR3 protein: CASRPRDFSYNEQFF
V gene: TRBV11-2; D gene: .; J gene: TRBJ1-2; clone size: .; CDR3 DNA: TGTGCCAGCAGCTTCCGACTTTTAGCTAACTATGGCTACACCTTC; CDR3 protein: CASSFRLLANYGYTF
V gene: TRBV6-5; D gene: .; J gene: TRBJ2-3; clone size: .; CDR3 DNA: TGTGCCAGCAGTTACAATACTAGAGCAGATACGCAGTATTTT; CDR3 protein: CASSYNTRADTQYF
V gene: TRBV2; D gene: TRBD2; J gene: TRBJ2-1; clone size: few; CDR3 DNA: TGTGCCAGCAGGGTCTCTAGCGGGAGTTACAATGAGCAGTTCTTC; CDR3 protein: CASRVSSGSYNEQFF
V gene: TRBV6-2/TRBV6-3; D gene: .; J gene: TRBJ1-5; clone size: .; CDR3 DNA: TGTGCCAGCAGTTACTCGACAGCGAGATATCAGCCCCAGCATTTT; CDR3 protein: CASSYSTARYQPQHF
V gene: TRBV11-3; D gene: TRBD1; J gene: TRBJ2-5; clone size: .; CDR3 DNA: TGTGCCAGCAGCTTAGATACATACAGGGGCGATCAAGAGACCCAGTACTTC; CDR3 protein: CASSLDTYRGDQETQYF
V gene: TRBV5-6; D gene: .; J gene: TRBJ2-5; clone size: few; CDR3 DNA: TGTGCCAGCAGCCTATTCTTGGAAGAGACCCAGTACTTC; CDR3 protein: CASSLFLEETQYF
V gene: TRBV19; D gene: TRBD1; J gene: TRBJ1-3; clone size: .; CDR3 DNA: TGTGCCAGTAGTCCCTCCGGGACAGGCCTGCTCATCACTGGAAACACCATATATTTT; CDR3 protein: CASSPSGTGLLITGNTIYF
V gene: TRBV12-5; D gene: .; J gene: TRBJ2-2; clone size: .; CDR3 DNA: TGTGCTAGTGGACCCCCGGCAGGGGTGATGACCGGGGAGCTGTTTTTT; CDR3 protein: CASGPPAGVMTGELFF
V gene: TRBV5-1; D gene: .; J gene: TRBJ2-4; clone size: once; CDR3 DNA: TGCGCCAGCAGCTGGGCGGGGGCCAAAAACATTCAGTACTTC; CDR3 protein: CASSWAGAKNIQYF
V gene: TRBV15; D gene: .; J gene: TRBJ2-1; clone size: .; CDR3 DNA: TGTGCCACCAGCAGAGGGGGCTGGGTAGGCGATAATGAGCAGTTCTTC; CDR3 protein: CATSRGGWVGDNEQFF
V gene: TRBV29-1; D gene: .; J gene: TRBJ1-5; clone size: .; CDR3 DNA: TGCAGCGTTGGAGGAAACGGGGGCAATCAGCCCCAGCATTTT; CDR3 protein: CSVGGNGGNQPQHF
V gene: TRBV6-1; D gene: .; J gene: TRBJ1-2; clone size: .; CDR3 DNA: TGTGCCAGCAGTGAAGCACAGGGACGAGGCTACACCTTC; CDR3 protein: CASSEAQGRGYTF
V gene: TRBV5-1; D gene: TRBD1; J gene: TRBJ1-1; clone size: .; CDR3 DNA: TGCGCCAGCAGCTTGCAGACAGGGGGTTATACTGAAGCTTTCTTT; CDR3 protein: CASSLQTGGYTEAFF
V gene: TRBV19; D gene: TRBD2; J gene: TRBJ2-1; clone size: .; CDR3 DNA: TGTGCCAGTAGTACTTCGGGGGGGGTCTCCTACAATGAGCAGTTCTTC; CDR3 protein: CASSTSGGVSYNEQFF
V gene: TRBV6-2/TRBV6-3; D gene: .; J gene: TRBJ2-7; clone size: .; CDR3 DNA: TGTGCCAGCACCCCGCCCGGTGCTGAGCAGTACTTC; CDR3 protein: CASTPPGAEQYF
V gene: TRBV10-3; D gene: .; J gene: TRBJ2-2; clone size: .; CDR3 DNA: TGTGCCGCAGGGGATAGGGTTTTCAGGACGATCACCGGGGAGCTGTTTTTT; CDR3 protein: CAAGDRVFRTITGELFF
V gene: TRBV28; D gene: .; J gene: TRBJ2-3; clone size: .; CDR3 DNA: TGTGCCAGCAGCGGGACTGTATCCATGGATACGCAGTATTTT; CDR3 protein: CASSGTVSMDTQYF
V gene: TRBV7-9; D gene: TRBD1; J gene: TRBJ2-2; clone size: .; CDR3 DNA: TGTGCCAGCAGCTTAGCAGGGACAGGGGCTTCGAACACCGGGGAGCTGTTTTTT; CDR3 protein: CASSLAGTGASNTGELFF
V gene: TRBV5-1; D gene: .; J gene: TRBJ1-4; clone size: once; CDR3 DNA: TGCGCCAGCAGCTTGGATTTGGGGGGAGAGGAAAAACTGTTTTTT; CDR3 protein: CASSLDLGGEEKLFF
V gene: TRBV5-6; D gene: .; J gene: TRBJ2-1; clone size: .; CDR3 DNA: TGTGCCAGCAGCTTGAAGGGAGTTTACAATGAGCAGTTCTTC; CDR3 protein: CASSLKGVYNEQFF
V gene: TRBV27; D gene: TRBD1; J gene: TRBJ2-1; clone size: .; CDR3 DNA: TGTGCCAGCCACCAGGGGACAGGGGGCTTCGGTGAGCAGTTCTTC; CDR3 protein: CASHQGTGGFGEQFF
V gene: TRBV3-1/TRBV3-2; D gene: TRBD1; J gene: TRBJ1-3; clone size: .; CDR3 DNA: TGTGCCAGCAGCCAAGTGAGGGGGCGCTCTGGAAACACCATATATTTT; CDR3 protein: CASSQVRGRSGNTIYF
V gene: TRBV15; D gene: TRBD2; J gene: TRBJ2-7; clone size: few; CDR3 DNA: TGTGCCACCAGCAGAGGGTATAGCGGGGGGGCCCACGAGCAGTACTTC; CDR3 protein: CATSRGYSGGAHEQYF
V gene: TRBV4-1; D gene: TRBD2; J gene: TRBJ2-5; clone size: few; CDR3 DNA: TGCGCCAGCAGCCAAGGAGCGGGGGGTGAGACCCAGTACTTC; CDR3 protein: CASSQGAGGETQYF
V gene: TRBV11-2; D gene: TRBD1; J gene: TRBJ1-6; clone size: .; CDR3 DNA: TGTGCCAGCAGCTTCGGACAGGGGAATTCACCCCTCCACTTT; CDR3 protein: CASSFGQGNSPLHF
V gene: TRBV7-6; D gene: TRBD1; J gene: TRBJ2-3; clone size: few; CDR3 DNA: TGTGCCAGCAGCTTGAGGACAGGCAATAGCACAGATACGCAGTATTTT; CDR3 protein: CASSLRTGNSTDTQYF
V gene: TRBV7-9; D gene: .; J gene: TRBJ1-1; clone size: .; CDR3 DNA: TGTGCCAGCAGCTTACAGGCAGGAAACACTGAAGCTTTCTTT; CDR3 protein: CASSLQAGNTEAFF
V gene: TRBV27; D gene: TRBD1; J gene: TRBJ1-2; clone size: .; CDR3 DNA: TGTGCCAGCAGTCCCCCGAGGACAGGTTTAACTAACTATGGCTACACCTTC; CDR3 protein: CASSPPRTGLTNYGYTF
V gene: TRBV27; D gene: .; J gene: TRBJ1-2; clone size: few; CDR3 DNA: TGTGCCAGCAGTTCCTCCCTTTTACGACGGGGGTACTATGGCTACACCTTC; CDR3 protein: CASSSSLLRRGYYGYTF
V gene: TRBV20-1; D gene: TRBD2; J gene: TRBJ2-1; clone size: .; CDR3 DNA: TGCAGTGCTAGTGGGGGACTAGCGAAGAATGAGCAGTTCTTC; CDR3 protein: CSASGGLAKNEQFF
V gene: TRBV19; D gene: .; J gene: TRBJ1-1; clone size: .; CDR3 DNA: TGTGCCAGTAGTACGATCGCGATGAACACTGAAGCTTTCTTT; CDR3 protein: CASSTIAMNTEAFF
V gene: TRBV7-3; D gene: .; J gene: TRBJ2-7; clone size: few; CDR3 DNA: TGTGCCAGCAGCTTAGGGCACGAGTATGGCGAGCAGTACTTC; CDR3 protein: CASSLGHEYGEQYF
V gene: TRBV5-6; D gene: .; J gene: TRBJ2-5; clone size: .; CDR3 DNA: TGTGCCAGCAGCTCGACCGACAGGTCTCAAGAGACCCAGTACTTC; CDR3 protein: CASSSTDRSQETQYF
V gene: TRBV5-4; D gene: TRBD2; J gene: TRBJ2-3; clone size: .; CDR3 DNA: TGTGCCAGCAGCTTGGGTCATAGCGGGGGAATCACAGATACGCAGTATTTT; CDR3 protein: CASSLGHSGGITDTQYF
V gene: TRBV2; D gene: .; J gene: TRBJ2-6; clone size: .; CDR3 DNA: TGTGCCAGCAGTCAGGGGACCTCTGGGGCCAACGTCCTGACTTTC; CDR3 protein: CASSQGTSGANVLTF
V gene: TRBV18; D gene: TRBD1; J gene: TRBJ1-4; clone size: once; CDR3 DNA: TGTGCCAGCTCACCCACAGGGGATGAAAAACTGTTTTTT; CDR3 protein: CASSPTGDEKLFF
V gene: TRBV5-6; D gene: .; J gene: TRBJ1-2; clone size: .; CDR3 DNA: TGTGCCAGCAGCTTGGTCGGGGTTGCCGGCTACACCTTC; CDR3 protein: CASSLVGVAGYTF
V gene: TRBV3-1/TRBV3-2; D gene: TRBD2; J gene: TRBJ2-1; clone size: .; CDR3 DNA: TGTGCCAGCAGCTACGGGACTAGCGGGAAATACAATGAGCAGTTCTTC; CDR3 protein: CASSYGTSGKYNEQFF